This TCR beta chain was sequenced during a study of patients and donors after allogeneic stem cell transplantation. Trimming at V came to 2 bases and at J to 7 bases, leaving 9 bases not matched to a gene. The CDR3 runs to 15 residues. MiXCR was run by TCRdb on the RT-PCR reads, yielding one entry per CDR3 protein. Here the sample spans some 880,000 distinct CDR3 sequences, approximately 18% being singletons. This clonotype was picked up many times. The chain joins TRBV12-3 or TRBV12-4 to TRBJ1-1; 8 positions match TRBD1. This TCR derives from a human donor who was either an allogeneic HSCT recipient or a stem cell or donor lymphocyte infusion donor (not recorded which). It is not recorded whose cells these are; they may come from a transplant donor. The specimen sequenced was blood, either unsorted or a sorted T cell fraction (not recorded which). As DNA, the CDR3 is TGTGCCAGCAGTTTACTAGGGGACAGGAGCCGTGAAGCTTTCTTT. Protein sequence: CASSLLGDRSREAFF.